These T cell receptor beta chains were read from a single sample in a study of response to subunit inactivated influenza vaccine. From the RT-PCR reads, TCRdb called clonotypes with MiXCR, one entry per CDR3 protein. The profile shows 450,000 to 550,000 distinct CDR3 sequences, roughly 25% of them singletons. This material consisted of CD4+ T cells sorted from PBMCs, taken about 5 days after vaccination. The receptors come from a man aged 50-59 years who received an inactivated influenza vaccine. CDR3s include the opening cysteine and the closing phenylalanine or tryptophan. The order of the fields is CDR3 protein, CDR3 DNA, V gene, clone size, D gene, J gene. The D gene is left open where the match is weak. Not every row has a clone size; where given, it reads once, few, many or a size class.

CSARDPGNTEAFF,TGCAGTGCTAGAGACCCAGGGAATACTGAAGCTTTCTTT,TRBV20-1,.,.,TRBJ1-1
CSALGTSGKVGEQFF,TGCAGTGCTCTAGGGACTAGCGGGAAGGTCGGTGAGCAGTTCTTC,TRBV20-1,.,TRBD2,TRBJ2-1
CASSALAGTFPGELFF,TGTGCCAGCAGCGCCCTGGCAGGAACATTCCCCGGGGAGCTGTTTTTT,TRBV5-4,.,.,TRBJ2-2
CASSPRQAGGELFF,TGTGCCAGCAGCCCCCGACAAGCTGGGGGGGAGCTGTTTTTT,TRBV3-1,few,.,TRBJ2-2
CSATARQASYGYTF,TGCAGTGCCACCGCTCGACAGGCGTCCTATGGCTACACCTTC,TRBV20-1,.,.,TRBJ1-2
CASSLEWGRGFYEQYF,TGTGCCAGCAGCTTAGAGTGGGGCAGAGGGTTCTACGAGCAGTACTTC,TRBV7-2,few,.,TRBJ2-7
CSAAPTQGRNQPQHF,TGCAGTGCTGCTCCAACACAGGGGCGCAATCAGCCCCAGCATTTT,TRBV20-1,.,TRBD1,TRBJ1-5
CSARDAASGRQEQFF,TGCAGTGCTAGAGATGCGGCTAGCGGGAGGCAGGAGCAGTTCTTC,TRBV20-1,.,TRBD2,TRBJ2-1
CATSGGLAGAISADTQYF,TGTGCCACCAGCGGCGGACTAGCGGGAGCAATTAGTGCAGATACGCAGTATTTT,TRBV15,.,TRBD2,TRBJ2-3
CAITPGQGRTTYEQYF,TGTGCCATCACCCCAGGACAGGGGCGTACCACCTACGAGCAGTACTTC,TRBV10-3,few,TRBD1,TRBJ2-7
CASTGRTGYYTEAFF,TGTGCCAGCACCGGCCGGACAGGATACTACACTGAAGCTTTCTTT,TRBV7-2,few,TRBD1,TRBJ1-1
CAIKTGLAGGETQYF,TGTGCCATCAAGACTGGACTAGCGGGAGGTGAGACCCAGTACTTC,TRBV10-3,.,TRBD2,TRBJ2-5
CASRDRGHGYTF,TGTGCCAGCAGGGACAGGGGGCACGGCTACACCTTC,TRBV6-5,.,TRBD1,TRBJ1-2
CASSLGTGIREYF,TGTGCCAGCAGCTTGGGGACAGGGATTAGGGAGTACTTC,TRBV5-6,few,TRBD1,TRBJ2-7